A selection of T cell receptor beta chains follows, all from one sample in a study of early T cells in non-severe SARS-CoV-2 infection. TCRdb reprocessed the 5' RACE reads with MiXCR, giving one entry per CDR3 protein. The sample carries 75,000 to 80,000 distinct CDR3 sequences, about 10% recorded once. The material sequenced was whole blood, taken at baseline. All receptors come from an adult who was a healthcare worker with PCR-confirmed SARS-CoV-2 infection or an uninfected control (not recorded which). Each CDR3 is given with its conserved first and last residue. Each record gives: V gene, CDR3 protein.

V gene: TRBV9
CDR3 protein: CASSVGTGARTEVFF

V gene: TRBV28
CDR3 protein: CASSFAGGYNEQFF

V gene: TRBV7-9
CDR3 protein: CASSAEGTVYEQYF

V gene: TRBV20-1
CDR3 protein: CSASRQGRNTEAFF

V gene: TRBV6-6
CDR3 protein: CASSYNGGGQPQHF

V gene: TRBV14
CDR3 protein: CASSQRTGRVTEAFF

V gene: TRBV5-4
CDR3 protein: CASSLGPYQETQYF

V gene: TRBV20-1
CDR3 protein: CSARTTGGNQPQHF

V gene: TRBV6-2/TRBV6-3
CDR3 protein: CATERDRGPGELFF

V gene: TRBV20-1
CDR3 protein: CSARDRGQTGELFF

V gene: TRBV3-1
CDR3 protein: CASSPMAGSNQPQHF

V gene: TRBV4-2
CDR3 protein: CASSHATPGQGSYEQYF

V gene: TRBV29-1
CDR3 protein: CSVGAGGDSPLHF

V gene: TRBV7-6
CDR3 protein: CASSPQPQGRTEAFF

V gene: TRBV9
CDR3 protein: CASSVGSQGGGYEQYF

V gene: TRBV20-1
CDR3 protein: CSAVSGLREAFF

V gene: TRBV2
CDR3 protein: CASSVLITDTQYF

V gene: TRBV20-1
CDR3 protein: CSARPETGSNSPLHF

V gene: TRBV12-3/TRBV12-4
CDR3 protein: CASSRGDFKNIQYF

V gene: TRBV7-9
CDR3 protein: CASVGLRTEASF

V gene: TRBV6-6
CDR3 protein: CASSTPDRDPYNEQFF

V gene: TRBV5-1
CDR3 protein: CASSSRQGIGRWDGYTF

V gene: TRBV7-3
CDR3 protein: CASSPFRSGVGETQYF

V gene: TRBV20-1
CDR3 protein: CSAPSGDTQYF

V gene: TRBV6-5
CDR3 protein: CASRQGAGETQYF

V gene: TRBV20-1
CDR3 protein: CSAQGRGDYNEQFF

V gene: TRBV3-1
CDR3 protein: CASSQEGNRGVTQYF

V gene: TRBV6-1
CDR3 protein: CASNEPTGEQPQHF

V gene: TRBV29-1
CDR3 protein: CSAQKSGSANTIYF

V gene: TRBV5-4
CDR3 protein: CASSWDRGGAKETQYF

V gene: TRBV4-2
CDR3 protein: CASSQARGLPNYGYTF

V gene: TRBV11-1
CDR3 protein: CASSFGQFSNEQFF

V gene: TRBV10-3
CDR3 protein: CAISDDRVAQPQHF

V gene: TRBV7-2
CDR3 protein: CVSSGSGDQVYEQYF

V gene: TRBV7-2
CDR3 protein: CASSLVLRTSGGGDTQYF

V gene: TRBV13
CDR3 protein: CASSRDRLWDGYTF

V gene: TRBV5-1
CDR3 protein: CASSFWAGSPLHF

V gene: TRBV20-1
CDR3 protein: CSALGQQETQYF

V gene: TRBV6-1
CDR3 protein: CASSEIVGRDNSPLHF

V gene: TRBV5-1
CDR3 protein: CASSLARGNTEAFF

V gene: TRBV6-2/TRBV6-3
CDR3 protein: CASRNIETGIPKSEQFF

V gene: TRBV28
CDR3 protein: CASRPPPGNNEQFF

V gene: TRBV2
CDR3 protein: CASTEGNEQFF

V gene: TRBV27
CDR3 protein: CASSLWGSGELFF

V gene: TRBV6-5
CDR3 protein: CASSYSKLAGGPDTQYF

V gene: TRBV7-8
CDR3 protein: CASSQQGTDGKLFF

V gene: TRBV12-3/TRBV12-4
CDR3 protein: CASSLVTHNTEAFF

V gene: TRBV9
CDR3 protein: CASSLTPSPNTGELFF

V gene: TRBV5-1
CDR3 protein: CASSFDSYYGYTF

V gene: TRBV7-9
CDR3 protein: CASSLLLMNTEAFF

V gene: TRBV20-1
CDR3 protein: CSASSNTGELFF

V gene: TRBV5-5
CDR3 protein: CASSLAGWETQYF

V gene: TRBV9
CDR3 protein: CASSGGVGGIGETQYF